The present T cell receptor (beta chain) was sequenced within a study of cytomegalovirus exposure and HLA in healthy donors. Study observations and caveats: CMV antigen specificity was confirmed in vitro for a few CMV-associated chains. Other equally common chains were less clonally expanded than HLA-associated TCR beta chains, a later analysis showed.

PCR used 60 Vbeta primers and 13 Jbeta primers. The table came from immunoSEQ multiplex PCR; TCRdb's copy has only in-frame clones and leaves some out. The sample contains around 150,000 clones, about three quarters of which appear only once. The CDR3 is 15 residues long. Germline V gene lookup returns CDR1 SGHRS and CDR2 YFSETQ. Trimming removed 4 bases from V and 3 bases from J, with 16 bases in between. Of note for this clone: No antigen is known for it.

The receptor was isolated from a man aged 45-60 years in good health and CMV-seropositive. Specimen: PBMCs. The gene calls are TRBV5-1 and TRBJ1-2, with unresolved D. CDR3 coding DNA: TGCGCCAGCAGCGAGGGATTTTCGACGGACTATGGCTACACCTTC. Its translation: CASSEGFSTDYGYTF.